This TCR beta chain is drawn from a study of blood T cell repertoires in COVID-19. The V gene end was trimmed by 4 bases and the J gene end by 2 bases; junction bases not matched to a gene: 4. The germline CDR1 and CDR2 sequences are LNHDA and SQIVND (reference sequence). The CDR3 runs to 15 residues. A few counts support this clone. Assay: immunoSEQ multiplex PCR; the TCRdb copy retains only in-frame clones and omits some. The sample contains about 280,000 clones, about 90% of which appear only once. This clonotype originated in a woman in her fifties or sixties who had recovered from COVID-19. This chain links TRBV19 with TRBJ1-3; 8 positions agree with TRBD1. What was sequenced was peripheral blood. Here the CDR3 reads CASSSKTGAGNTIYF. The CDR3 DNA follows: TGTGCCAGTAGTAGCAAGACAGGGGCTGGAAACACCATATATTTT. The full variable domain, in which reference TRBV19 and TRBJ1-3 provide the parts outside the CDR3, is DGGITQSPKYLFRKEGQNVTLSCEQNLNHDAMYWYRQDPGQGLRLIYYSQIVNDFQKGDIAEGYSVSREKKESFPLTVTSAQKNPTAFYLCASSSKTGAGNTIYFGEGSWLTVV.